This is a list of T cell receptor beta chains from one sample in a study of identical twins. TCRdb redid the calling of the 5' RACE reads with MiXCR, one entry per CDR3 protein. The data contain about 690,000 distinct CDR3 sequences, approximately 22% of them singletons. These data were likewise used in another study, on T cells expressing NK-cell markers.

The sequencing input was PBMCs. The receptor set was obtained from a woman aged 18-29 years in good health. Each CDR3 is given with its conserved first and last residue. D genes are given only for firm matches. Clone size is stated in some rows and not others, as once, few, many or a class when expanded.

d_call: .
clone_size: many
j_call: TRBJ2-5
v_call: TRBV20-1
cdr3_nt: TGCAGTGCTGAGCGGAGAGTAGGGGAGACCCAGTACTTC
cdr3_aa: CSAERRVGETQYF

d_call: .
clone_size: few
j_call: TRBJ2-7
v_call: TRBV15
cdr3_nt: TGTGCCACCAGCAGAGATAGTGAGAGGGCTGGCGAGCAGTACTTC
cdr3_aa: CATSRDSERAGEQYF

d_call: TRBD1
clone_size: few
j_call: TRBJ2-7
v_call: TRBV20-1
cdr3_nt: TGCAGTGCTAGAGATCCCGACCGGGACAGGGGATCGCTGCAGTACTTC
cdr3_aa: CSARDPDRDRGSLQYF

d_call: .
clone_size: .
j_call: TRBJ2-3
v_call: TRBV20-1
cdr3_nt: TGCAGTGCGCTCAGTGACAGGAGTAATACGCAGTATTTT
cdr3_aa: CSALSDRSNTQYF

d_call: .
clone_size: .
j_call: TRBJ2-5
v_call: TRBV21-1
cdr3_nt: TGTGCCAGCAGCAAAGAGCGAGCGGGAGGGTCAGGGGAGACCCAGTACTTC
cdr3_aa: CASSKERAGGSGETQYF

d_call: .
clone_size: .
j_call: TRBJ2-6
v_call: TRBV20-1
cdr3_nt: TGCAGTGCTAGGGTAGCCCGGGATGGGGCCAACGTCCTGACTTTC
cdr3_aa: CSARVARDGANVLTF

d_call: TRBD1
clone_size: many
j_call: TRBJ2-2
v_call: TRBV2
cdr3_nt: TGTGCCAGCAGTGAAAGCACAGGGGACGGGGAGCTGTTTTTT
cdr3_aa: CASSESTGDGELFF

d_call: .
clone_size: .
j_call: TRBJ2-3
v_call: TRBV18
cdr3_nt: TGTGCCAGCTCACCCTTTAGCGGTAGCACAGATACGCAGTATTTT
cdr3_aa: CASSPFSGSTDTQYF

d_call: .
clone_size: .
j_call: TRBJ2-3
v_call: TRBV10-1
cdr3_nt: TGCGCCAGCAGCCCTACGACGACAGATACGCAGTATTTT
cdr3_aa: CASSPTTTDTQYF

d_call: TRBD1
clone_size: few
j_call: TRBJ2-7
v_call: TRBV5-1
cdr3_nt: TGCGCCAGCAGCTTTGGGGACAGGGAGGTCGGCGAGCAGTACTTC
cdr3_aa: CASSFGDREVGEQYF

d_call: TRBD1
clone_size: few
j_call: TRBJ2-1
v_call: TRBV10-3
cdr3_nt: TGTGCCATCAGAGCCGGGACAGGGGTGAACAATGAGCAGTTCTTC
cdr3_aa: CAIRAGTGVNNEQFF

d_call: TRBD1
clone_size: few
j_call: TRBJ1-2
v_call: TRBV27
cdr3_nt: TGTGCCAGCAGTCGAACCGGGACAGGGGGCGATGGCTACACCTTC
cdr3_aa: CASSRTGTGGDGYTF

d_call: .
clone_size: .
j_call: TRBJ2-3
v_call: TRBV5-6
cdr3_nt: TGTGCCAGCGCCGCGGGACTCGACCCAGATACGCAGTATTTT
cdr3_aa: CASAAGLDPDTQYF

d_call: .
clone_size: .
j_call: TRBJ2-4
v_call: TRBV10-3
cdr3_nt: TGTGCCATCAGTGGTCAGGCGGAAGGTGGCATTCAGTACTTC
cdr3_aa: CAISGQAEGGIQYF

d_call: .
clone_size: .
j_call: TRBJ2-7
v_call: TRBV20-1
cdr3_nt: TGCAGTGCTAGACACCGGGACTCATTCTACGAGCAGTACTTC
cdr3_aa: CSARHRDSFYEQYF

d_call: .
clone_size: .
j_call: TRBJ2-1
v_call: TRBV11-2
cdr3_nt: TGTGCCAGCAGCTTAAAGATCAATGAGCAGTTCTTC
cdr3_aa: CASSLKINEQFF

d_call: .
clone_size: .
j_call: TRBJ1-1
v_call: TRBV5-4
cdr3_nt: TGTGCCAGCAGCTTAGGCCCCCTTGGGGACACTGAAGCTTTCTTT
cdr3_aa: CASSLGPLGDTEAFF

d_call: .
clone_size: .
j_call: TRBJ2-4
v_call: TRBV7-2
cdr3_nt: TGTGCCAGCAGTCAAGACATAAACATAGCCAAAAACATTCAGTACTTC
cdr3_aa: CASSQDINIAKNIQYF

d_call: .
clone_size: .
j_call: TRBJ2-2
v_call: TRBV11-2
cdr3_nt: TGTGCCACCAAAACCGCCGGGGAGCTGTTTTTT
cdr3_aa: CATKTAGELFF

d_call: .
clone_size: many
j_call: TRBJ1-2
v_call: TRBV15
cdr3_nt: TGTGCCACCAGCAGAGTCTTGGAAGGCCTCTATGGCTACACCTTC
cdr3_aa: CATSRVLEGLYGYTF

d_call: .
clone_size: few
j_call: TRBJ2-7
v_call: TRBV4-3
cdr3_nt: TGCGCCAGCAGCCCGACGGCAGGCCCAGGAGAGCAGTACTTC
cdr3_aa: CASSPTAGPGEQYF

d_call: .
clone_size: .
j_call: TRBJ1-2
v_call: TRBV6-2/TRBV6-3
cdr3_nt: TGTGCCAGCAGGAGCAGGGGATGGTCGTATGGCTACACCTTC
cdr3_aa: CASRSRGWSYGYTF

d_call: .
clone_size: .
j_call: TRBJ2-4
v_call: TRBV7-9
cdr3_nt: TGTGCCAGCAGCTCGGAGACTGCCAAAAACATTCAGTACTTC
cdr3_aa: CASSSETAKNIQYF

d_call: .
clone_size: .
j_call: TRBJ1-2
v_call: TRBV12-3/TRBV12-4
cdr3_nt: TGTGCCAGCAACGCCTCAGGGCGTAATGGCTACACCTTC
cdr3_aa: CASNASGRNGYTF

d_call: .
clone_size: few
j_call: TRBJ2-1
v_call: TRBV2
cdr3_nt: TGTGCCAGCAGTGAAGGCCTTAACAATGAGCAGTTCTTC
cdr3_aa: CASSEGLNNEQFF

d_call: .
clone_size: few
j_call: TRBJ2-2
v_call: TRBV9
cdr3_nt: TGTGCCAGCGGACGACGGGACATTGCTCGGGAGCTGTTTTTT
cdr3_aa: CASGRRDIARELFF

d_call: TRBD2
clone_size: .
j_call: TRBJ2-3
v_call: TRBV19
cdr3_nt: TGTGCCAGTAGTTCATACGGGGGGGCCCCCACAGATACGCAGTATTTT
cdr3_aa: CASSSYGGAPTDTQYF

d_call: .
clone_size: few
j_call: TRBJ2-7
v_call: TRBV20-1
cdr3_nt: TGCAGTGCTCGCAGAGATGGGGTCGCAGAGGACGAGCAGTACTTC
cdr3_aa: CSARRDGVAEDEQYF

d_call: .
clone_size: few
j_call: TRBJ2-3
v_call: TRBV20-1
cdr3_nt: TGCAGTGCTAGTCGAGTTAGCACAGATACGCAGTATTTT
cdr3_aa: CSASRVSTDTQYF

d_call: .
clone_size: few
j_call: TRBJ1-4
v_call: TRBV7-3
cdr3_nt: TGTGCCAGCAGCTCGACTGGGGGTGAAAAACTGTTTTTT
cdr3_aa: CASSSTGGEKLFF